One and the same sample provided the 10 T cell receptor beta chains below, sequenced in a study of blood T cell repertoires in COVID-19. Sequenced by immunoSEQ multiplex PCR; TCRdb stores in-frame clones only, minus some. The sample carries 130,000 to 150,000 clones, around 80% recorded once. Sequences were obtained from peripheral blood. Source of these receptors: a man in his 60s with active or convalescent COVID-19.

This clone showed up just a few times. The chain combines TRBV7-2 with TRBJ2-7; the match to TRBD1 covers 10 bases. The CDR3 runs to 14 residues. Germline CDR1 SGHTA, CDR2 FQGNSA. V gave up 3 bases and J gave up 4 bases; unmatched junction bases: 3. The CDR3 is CASSFGGQGYEQYF. DNA for the CDR3: TGTGCCAGCAGCTTCGGGGGACAGGGGTACGAGCAGTACTTC. The complete variable domain, with remaining parts taken from reference TRBV7-2 and TRBJ2-7, reads GAGVSQSPSNKVTEKGKDVELRCDPISGHTALYWYRQSLGQGLEFLIYFQGNSAPDKSGLPSDRFSAERTGGSVSTLTIQRTQQEDSAVYLCASSFGGQGYEQYFGPGTRLTVT.

The J gene is TRBJ1-2, the V gene TRBV24-1; D gene unclear. The V end lost 4 bases, the J end lost 2 bases, and 7 bases lay between the germline ends. The germline gives CDR1 KGHDR, CDR2 SFDVKD. The CDR3 has 13 amino acids. The CDR3, as DNA: TGTGCCACCAGTGAGCCAGGAAACTATGGCTACACCTTC. Its translation: CATSEPGNYGYTF.

This clone has ten or more counts. The chain joins TRBV14 to TRBJ2-7, with D perhaps TRBD1 (6 bases). In germline, CDR1 is SGHDN, CDR2 FVKESK. The CDR3 length is 14 residues. V was shortened by 4 bases and J by 3 bases, with 13 bases between the two germline ends. The CDR3 protein is CASSLTGFHYEQYF. The DNA for the CDR3 is TGTGCCAGCAGCCTTACAGGGTTTCACTACGAGCAGTACTTC.

The V and J genes are TRBV5-1 and TRBJ2-5; 11 bases align to TRBD2. CDR1 is SGHRS and CDR2 is YFSETQ in the germline V gene. The CDR3 has 17 amino acids. The trim removed 4 bases at V and 2 bases at J, leaving 10 bases unmatched. The DNA for the CDR3 is TGCGCCAGCAGCGCGGGTACCCGACTAGCGGGGCAAGAGACCCAGTACTTC. It specifies CASSAGTRLAGQETQYF.

The V and J genes are TRBV19 and TRBJ2-5, with 8 bases identical to TRBD1. The length of the CDR3 is 13 residues. Germline loops: CDR1 LNHDA, CDR2 SQIVND (reference sequence). Trimming removed 4 bases from V and 5 bases from J; junction bases left unmatched: 3. The CDR3 is CASSKDREETQYF. CDR3 nucleotide sequence: TGTGCCAGTAGTAAGGACAGGGAGGAGACCCAGTACTTC.

This chain joins TRBV29-1 and TRBJ2-7, with D uncertain. The CDR3 length is 13 residues. V was pared by 0 bases and J by 6 bases, with 12 bases between. Germline V gives CDR1 SQVTM, CDR2 ANQGSEA. The CDR3 loop reads CSVEESSSGEQYF. CDR3 coding DNA: TGCAGCGTTGAAGAAAGTAGTTCCGGCGAGCAGTACTTC.

The table lists this clone with a count of one. The genes are TRBV7-8 and TRBJ1-3; 9 bases line up with TRBD1. V gave up 1 base and J gave up 3 bases; unmatched junction bases: 4. The CDR3 sequence is 16 residues long. Germline V gives CDR1 SGHVS, CDR2 FQNEAQ. The CDR3 loop reads CASSLEQGAYGNTIYF. CDR3 sequence (DNA): TGTGCCAGCAGCTTAGAACAGGGGGCGTATGGAAACACCATATATTTT.

The chain links TRBV10-3 to TRBJ2-5, with D possibly TRBD1 on 5 matching bases. Germline V CDR1 and CDR2: ENHRY, SYGVKD. V was cut by 2 bases and J by 2 bases, with 9 bases left in between. The CDR3 is made up of 14 amino acids. Written as DNA, the CDR3 is TGTGCCATCAGTGAGGGACAACGACAAGAGACCCAGTACTTC. Protein sequence: CAISEGQRQETQYF.

The chain employs TRBV6-5 and TRBJ2-2, with a possible D match to TRBD2 (5 bases). The germline gives CDR1 MNHEY, CDR2 SVGAGI. This CDR3 has 14 residues. Trimming took off 6 bases at V and 8 bases at J, with 16 bases between the two ends. The DNA for the CDR3 is TGTGCCAGCAGACCCCCAGATCGGGGAGGGGAGCTGTTTTTT. Protein: CASRPPDRGGELFF.

The rearrangement links TRBV28 to TRBJ1-1; D gene uncertain. The CDR3 length is 11 residues. Per germline, CDR1 MDHEN and CDR2 SYDVKM. V was trimmed by 4 bases and J by 4 bases, leaving 4 bases between them. The CDR3 nucleotides read TGTGCCAGCAGTTCACTCACTGAAGCTTTCTTT. It codes for CASSSLTEAFF.